This T cell receptor beta chain was observed in a study of blood T cell repertoires in COVID-19. Overall study context: Samples taken during acute and convalescent COVID-19 were collected in the United States, Italy and Spain. The cDNA or gDNA used as material had been derived from T cells, B-cell-depleted T cells, or PBMCs.

The CDR3 has 15 residues. Deletions cut 4 bases from V and 5 bases from J, with 19 bases between. Germline assignment: CDR1 SGHKS and CDR2 YYEKEE (reference sequence). Libraries were prepared by immunoSEQ multiplex PCR; TCRdb keeps only in-frame clonotypes and omits some of them. The data contain 70,000 to 85,000 clones, roughly 90% of them seen just once; the ten biggest clones take up about 8.9%. The chain carries TRBV5-5 and TRBJ2-7; TRBD2 might be the D (5 bases). This TCR was recovered from a human donor in a cohort sampled during active COVID-19. Sequenced input: peripheral blood. DNA of the CDR3: TGTGCCAGCAGCGCCGGGGTAACTTGGTGGGACGAGCAGTACTTC. Encoded protein: CASSAGVTWWDEQYF.